Below, 20 T cell receptor beta chains from the same sample are listed, as sequenced in a study of T cells in Graves' hyperthyroidism and ophthalmopathy. TCR beta CDR3 regions were amplified from RNA. The TCR CDR3 first-round RT-PCR relied on the HTBI primer set. TCRdb redid the calling of the multiplex PCR reads with MiXCR, one entry per CDR3 protein. Seen here are approximately 400,000 distinct CDR3 sequences, roughly 25% observed once, and the top ten hold 70% to 75%. Sequencing was done on a sample of blood. The source is a man aged 50 or older with Graves' hyperthyroidism.

This clonotype was detected only a few times. The chain combines TRBV12-3 or TRBV12-4 with TRBJ2-4; 7 bases fit TRBD2. The CDR3 totals 17 residues. With 4 bases clipped from V and 1 base from J, the junction kept 10 bases outside the gene matches. This CDR3 reads CASSSWEGRAAKNIQYF. In DNA, the CDR3 is TGTGCCAGCAGTTCGTGGGAGGGTAGGGCGGCCAAAAACATTCAGTACTTC.

The chain joins TRBV5-5 to TRBJ2-1; no definite D call. Germline V lookup: CDR1 SGHKS, CDR2 YYEKEE (reference sequence). The CDR3 totals 13 residues. V was pared by 2 bases and J by 9 bases, with 12 bases between. The CDR3: CASSFRLSSEQFF. In nucleotides, the CDR3 is TGTGCCAGCAGCTTTAGACTGAGTAGTGAGCAGTTCTTC.

The sample holds many counts of this clonotype. V usage is TRBV2 and J usage is TRBJ2-5, with 7 bases matching TRBD2. The CDR3 runs to 11 residues. J was trimmed by 4 bases and V by 8 bases; bases with no gene match: 1. CDR1 is SNHLY and CDR2 is FYNNEI in the germline V gene. The CDR3 coding sequence is TGTGCCAGCGGGGGGGTAGAGACCCAGTACTTC. As protein: CASGGVETQYF.

The genes are TRBV6-1 and TRBJ1-2; possibly TRBD1 for D (5 bases). V was clipped by 6 bases and J by 4 bases, with 12 bases between them. The CDR3 spans 13 residues. Germline V lookup: CDR1 MNHNS, CDR2 SASEGT. The CDR3 nucleotides read TGTGCCAGCAGCAGACAGAACTCCTATGGCTACACCTTC. Translated: CASSRQNSYGYTF.

Comments on this clonotype: A read error may explain this, as a much larger clone is one base away. This chain uses TRBV3-1 with TRBJ1-4, with 9 bases aligning to TRBD1. This CDR3 contains 14 residues. Germline CDR1 LGHDT, CDR2 YNNKEL (reference sequence). This CDR3 is CVSSQRTGDEKLFF. CDR3 nucleotides: TGTGTCAGCAGCCAAAGGACAGGGGACGAAAAACTGTTTTTT. The full variable domain, rest sourced from reference TRBV3-1 and TRBJ1-4, is DTAVSQTPKYLVTQMGNDKSIKCEQNLGHDTMYWYKQDSKKFLKIMFSYNNKELIINETVPNRFSPKSPDKAHLNLHINSLELGDSAVYFCVSSQRTGDEKLFFGSGTQLSVL.

The chain employs TRBV3-1 and TRBJ2-3, with 9 bases lining up with TRBD2. Unmatched junction bases numbered 4, after V lost 7 bases and J lost 5 bases. Germline values: CDR1 LGHDT, CDR2 YNNKEL (reference sequence). This CDR3 spans 13 amino acids. CDR3 in DNA: TGTGCCAGCAAAATAGCGGGAGTAGATACGCAGTATTTT. Its protein product is CASKIAGVDTQYF.

The chain links TRBV7-2 to TRBJ2-7; no clear D. Trimming removed 2 bases at V and 2 bases at J, with 7 bases between. CDR3 size: 13 residues. Germline V CDR1 and CDR2: SGHTA, FQGNSA. CDR3 protein: CASSLSVAYEQYF. CDR3 DNA: TGTGCCAGCAGCTTATCTGTAGCCTACGAGCAGTACTTC.

This CDR3 reads CSVGWSTDTQYF. In DNA form, the CDR3 reads TGCAGCGTGGGGTGGAGCACAGATACGCAGTATTTT. The J gene is TRBJ2-3, the V gene TRBV29-1; D ambiguous. The length of the CDR3 is 12 residues. Trimming stripped 6 bases from V and 0 bases from J, with 7 bases between. The germline V gene has CDR1 SQVTM and CDR2 ANQGSEA.

This clonotype turned up a few times. V gene TRBV20-1 combines with J gene TRBJ2-7, with D possibly being TRBD2 (6 bases). This CDR3 is 13 amino acids long. Germline V gives CDR1 DFQATT, CDR2 SNEGSKA (reference sequence). V was shortened by 6 bases and J by 2 bases, with 14 bases between the two germline ends. The CDR3 bases are TGCAGTGCGGCCGGGACTCGGACCTACGAGCAGTACTTC. Translation gives CSAAGTRTYEQYF.

This clonotype has a count of ten or more. This chain joins TRBV28 and TRBJ1-1, with a possible D match to TRBD1 (5 bases). From germline, CDR1 is MDHEN and CDR2 SYDVKM. V was pared by 4 bases and J by 4 bases, with 16 bases between. This CDR3 is built from 15 residues. The CDR3, as DNA: TGTGCCAGCAGTTCCCCGGGGCCGCGTCCCACTGAAGCTTTCTTT. Protein sequence: CASSSPGPRPTEAFF. The full variable domain, completed using reference TRBV28 and TRBJ1-1, is DVKVTQSSRYLVKRTGEKVFLECVQDMDHENMFWYRQDPGLGLRLIYFSYDVKMKEKGDIPEGYSVSREKKERFSLILESASTNQTSMYLCASSSPGPRPTEAFFGQGTRLTVV.

This clonotype was found many times. The rearrangement uses TRBV7-8 and TRBJ2-7, with D hard to call. This CDR3 comprises 12 residues. CDR1 SGHVS and CDR2 FQNEAQ come from the germline V gene. Trimming shortened V by 2 bases and J by 2 bases, and 4 bases separated the two germline ends. CDR3 DNA sequence: TGTGCCAGCAGCTTACAAGCCTACGAGCAGTACTTC. Translated, it gives CASSLQAYEQYF.

At least ten counts were recorded for this clonotype. The chain uses TRBV7-2 and TRBJ2-7; the match to TRBD2 covers 11 bases. CDR1 SGHTA and CDR2 FQGNSA come from the germline V gene. This CDR3 has 15 amino acids. V was clipped by 5 bases and J by 3 bases; unmatched bases: 6. CDR3 in amino acids: CASSLTSGGFYEQYF. CDR3 DNA sequence: TGTGCCAGCAGCCTTACTAGCGGGGGATTCTACGAGCAGTACTTC.

The chain has TRBV6-2 or TRBV6-3 and TRBJ2-2; perhaps D is TRBD1 or TRBD2 (5 bases each). The CDR3 contains 14 residues. V dropped 6 bases and J dropped 1 base, with 9 bases sitting between them. Germline CDR1 MNHEY, CDR2 SVGEGT. The CDR3 is CASRGRENTGELFF. The CDR3 coding sequence is TGTGCCAGCAGGGGACGGGAGAACACCGGGGAGCTGTTTTTT.

The table lists this clonotype with a few counts. This chain uses TRBV3-1 with TRBJ2-6; D is ambiguous. This CDR3 is built from 16 residues. CDR1 and CDR2 (germline): LGHDT, YNNKEL (reference sequence). V was trimmed by 0 bases and J by 2 bases, leaving 8 bases between them. CDR3: CASSQDGFTGANVLTF. CDR3 DNA: TGTGCCAGCAGCCAAGATGGGTTTACTGGGGCCAACGTCCTGACTTTC.

This clonotype appeared a few times. This chain connects TRBV12-3 or TRBV12-4 to TRBJ2-1; a weak D match, TRBD2 (5 bases). V lost 8 bases, J lost 10 bases, and 18 bases lay in between. The CDR3 consists of 13 residues. CDR3 nucleotide sequence: TGTGCCAGCCATGTCATCGGGGTTGGCGAGCAGTTCTTC. Its translation is CASHVIGVGEQFF.

The V and J genes are TRBV9 and TRBJ2-1; perhaps D is TRBD1 or TRBD2 (5 bases each). This CDR3 comprises 16 residues. The V gene's germline CDR1 is SGDLS and CDR2 YYNGEE. Trimming shortened V by 3 bases and J by 0 bases, and 13 bases separated the two germline ends. The chain's CDR3 is CASSGDGGGSYNEQFF. The CDR3 nucleotides are TGTGCCAGCAGCGGAGACGGTGGGGGCTCCTACAATGAGCAGTTCTTC.

This clonotype occurred many times. This chain links TRBV5-1 with TRBJ1-1; D might be TRBD1 (6 bases). Germline V gene lookup returns CDR1 SGHRS and CDR2 YFSETQ. This CDR3 spans 15 amino acids. V was pared by 0 bases and J by 4 bases, with 13 bases between. CDR3 loop: CASSLGTVRGTEAFF. The CDR3 region has the DNA TGCGCCAGCAGCTTGGGGACAGTTAGAGGCACTGAAGCTTTCTTT.

The table lists this clonotype with a few counts. V is TRBV2 and J is TRBJ2-7; 10 nucleotides agree with TRBD2. V shed 3 bases and J 4 bases; nucleotides not matched to a gene: 6. This CDR3 contains 15 residues. In germline, CDR1 is SNHLY, CDR2 FYNNEI. The CDR3 here is CASSEASGSSYEQYF. The DNA of the CDR3 is TGTGCCAGCAGTGAGGCTAGCGGGAGTAGTTACGAGCAGTACTTC.

The chain links TRBV7-2 to TRBJ2-5, with 8 positions matching TRBD1. The CDR3 sequence is 15 residues long. Germline assignment: CDR1 SGHTA and CDR2 FQGNSA. Losses at the gene ends were 3 bases for V and 4 bases for J; bases not matched to a gene: 7. The CDR3 region is CASSLGQGAVETQYF. The CDR3 coding sequence is TGTGCCAGCAGCTTGGGGCAGGGGGCGGTAGAGACCCAGTACTTC.

The sample holds a few counts of this clonotype. The V and J genes are TRBV12-5 and TRBJ2-1, with 11 bases identical to TRBD2. V dropped 6 bases and J dropped 8; count of bases not matched to a gene: 12. This CDR3 has 16 residues. The germline gives CDR1 LGHNT, CDR2 FRNRAP. The CDR3 region is CASGGLTSGSNDEQFF. The DNA of the CDR3 is TGTGCTAGTGGCGGACTTACTAGCGGGAGTAACGATGAGCAGTTCTTC.